This TCR beta chain derives from a study of T cells in Graves' hyperthyroidism and ophthalmopathy (dated by TCRdb to between 2017 and 2020). Turning to the overall study: Peripheral blood was collected at initial diagnosis, before any treatment. The approximately 97 discovery patients were randomly divided into training and test sets at a 7:3 ratio. An independent validation cohort of about 19 hyperthyroidism patients and approximately 16 patients who later progressed to ophthalmopathy tested prospective prediction of ophthalmopathy. The paper describes TCR Vbeta CDR3 sequencing of 130 to 150 peripheral blood samples, made up of under 50 ophthalmopathy patients, some 76 hyperthyroidism patients and 17 progressor patients. The study also compared thyroid tissue and blood T-cell repertoires from more than five Graves' hyperthyroidism patients. TCR V-J signatures able to tell the groups apart were searched for in a discovery cohort of 90 to 100 patients, of whom about 40 had Graves' ophthalmopathy and around 56 had stable Graves' hyperthyroidism. After sampling, hyperthyroidism patients received methimazole starting at 30 mg daily, and ophthalmopathy patients received high-dose intravenous methylprednisolone.

In the ophthalmopathy patients, disease was moderately to severely active, with a Clinical Activity Score of 3 or more, a NOSPECS grade of 4 or more, and a duration of less than 3 months. Any patient with an uncontrolled infection, another autoimmune disease, pregnancy or lactation was excluded. Clinical symptoms, serum thyroxine and TRAb, thyroid ultrasound, and orbital computed tomography formed the basis for the diagnoses. PBMCs were separated from approximately 9.9 ml of fresh peripheral blood using Ficoll-Paque density gradient centrifugation. Trizol reagent was used to extract total RNA, and RNA quality was then checked on an Agilent 2100 Bioanalyzer. TCR beta CDR3 regions were amplified from RNA transcripts. For the first round of RT-PCR on the TCR CDR3, the HTBI primer set was used together with the Qiagen OneStep RT-PCR kit. The libraries were constructed in a second round of multiplex PCR and then size-selected and purified. The libraries were sequenced on an Illumina HiSeq2000 using paired-end 100 bp reads. On the authors' methods: SOAPnuke was used to process the raw data, removing reads that contained adapters or uncalled bases, had a mean Phred below 15, or lacked an exact match to the constant primer or identifier. High-quality paired reads were merged with COPE v1.2.5, and unique nucleotide sequences were defined as clonotypes. MiTCR v1.1 was used to align the clonotypes against IMGT TRBV, TRBD and TRBJ reference segments. The analysis included only V-J combinations with a frequency above 0.0001, which together covered around 99% of the repertoires. The TCS score was defined as the ratio of F50 (clonal expansion) to E x V (chaos), calculated using BLOSUM62-based TCRdist between CDR3 peptides within each V-J. Welch's t-statistics and random forest reduced around 550 V-J features to 13, which were used in a naive Bayes classifier (R e1071). In TCRdb, the public reads were trimmed at Q25 with fastp and aligned with MiXCR, with productive beta chains retained. Under each unique CDR3 protein, matching rows form one entry showing the most common genes and DNA. These V and J calls are TCRdb output, not the study's own analysis. This sample gives hundreds of thousands of distinct CDR3 sequences in total; approximately 23% of them show up just once. The biggest ten clones account for 45% to 55% of the sample.

This clonotype turned up a few times. The clone's antigen remains unknown. No per-base quality is available; no much larger clone lies one base away. General conclusions and limits of the study: In validation, the model predicted progression to ophthalmopathy a median of 6.5 months before onset, with roughly 68% sensitivity and just under 75% specificity. A 13 V-J signature model separated ophthalmopathy from stable hyperthyroidism, with just over 85% sensitivity and 81.08% specificity in cross-validation and 80%/75% in testing. Sample size was not statistically predetermined, and blinding of investigators to group allocation was not performed. Most expanded thyroid clonotypes (frequency above 0.001) were also detected in blood, suggesting blood repertoires may reflect thyroid immune responses.

Between the V and J ends, shortened by 0 bases and 12 bases respectively, the junction contains 27 bases. The germline V gene encodes CDR1 DFQATT and CDR2 SNEGSKA (reference sequence). The CDR3 contains 17 residues, cysteine and phenylalanine counted. Only the CDR3 part of the read is kept: 51 bases, read in frame from the first base. Sequenced: blood. This receptor was obtained from a woman in her sixties or seventies with Graves' ophthalmopathy. Recombination connected TRBV20-1 to TRBJ2-1; the D gene is possibly TRBD1 or TRBD2, each agreeing over 5 bases. The CDR3 reads CSARDFSGTEEVMRQFF. The DNA sequence follows: TGCAGTGCTAGAGACTTCTCCGGGACGGAGGAAGTAATGAGGCAGTTCTTC.